The source of this T cell receptor beta chain is a study of blood T cell repertoires in COVID-19. Study context: The United States, Italy and Spain provided the acute and convalescent COVID-19 samples. In each case, the material was cDNA or gDNA derived from T cells, B-cell-depleted T cells, or PBMCs.

Sequencing used immunoSEQ multiplex PCR; TCRdb keeps in-frame clones, though not all of them. The sample yields roughly 100,000 clones, roughly 85% seen once. This CDR3 is 16 amino acids long. Between the trimmed V and J ends, which lost 1 base and 4 bases, there was a span of 16 bases. Germline V lookup: CDR1 SEHNR, CDR2 FQNEAQ (reference sequence). The sequence derives from a man aged 45-60 years in a cohort sampled during active COVID-19. The sequencing sample was made of peripheral blood. V and J are TRBV7-9 and TRBJ1-2; D uncertain. The CDR3 sequence: CASSLEEGPLLYGYTF. The CDR3 coding sequence is TGTGCCAGCAGCTTAGAGGAGGGCCCCCTTCTCTATGGCTACACCTTC.